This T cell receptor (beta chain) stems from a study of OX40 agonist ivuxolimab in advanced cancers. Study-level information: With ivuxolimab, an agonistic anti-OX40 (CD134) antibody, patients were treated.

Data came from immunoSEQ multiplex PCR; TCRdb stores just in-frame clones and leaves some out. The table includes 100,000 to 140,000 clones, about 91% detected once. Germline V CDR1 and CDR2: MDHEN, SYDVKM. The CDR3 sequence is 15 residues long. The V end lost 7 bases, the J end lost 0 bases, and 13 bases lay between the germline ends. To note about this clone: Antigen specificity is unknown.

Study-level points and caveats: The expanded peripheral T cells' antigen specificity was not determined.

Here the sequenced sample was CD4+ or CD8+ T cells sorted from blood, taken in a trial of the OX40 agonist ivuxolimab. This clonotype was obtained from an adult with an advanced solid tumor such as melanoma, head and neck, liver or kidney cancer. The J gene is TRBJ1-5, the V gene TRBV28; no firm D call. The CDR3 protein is CASTRSTYSNQPQHF. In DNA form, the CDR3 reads TGTGCCAGCACCCGCAGTACGTATAGCAATCAGCCCCAGCATTTT.